Below, one T cell receptor beta chain is given with its context. What this receptor recognizes is not known. Base qualities are not recorded, but no much larger clone differs from it by a single base. About 500 ng RNA was reverse transcribed with SuperScript III using primers against the alpha and beta constant regions. Separate alpha and beta chain libraries were generated by chain-specific third strand synthesis with multiplexing indices. To avoid primer bias, the protocol used one single primer pair to amplify every rearrangement within a chain, and the protocol also attached molecular barcodes to each cDNA molecule. Purified cDNA was ligated with T4 RNA Ligase 1 onto a 5' RACE adapter bearing a random hexamer and the SP2 sequencing primer site. Second strand synthesis was primed from the SP2 site with Phusion polymerase, using slow temperature ramps to favor optimal annealing. Two random hexamer sequences, both added before amplification and joined together, made up the 12-nucleotide barcode of each molecule. P5 and P7 adapter elements plus a second index were added in a short first PCR, which was followed by a 23-cycle amplification PCR with P5s and P7 primers. A total of 25 to 30 PCR cycles were applied to the libraries, which were quantified on a Qubit, sized on a Bioanalyzer, and diluted to about 3.8 nM. Sequencing of the normalized libraries was performed on an Illumina MiSeq with 2 x 250 paired-end kits. MinElute columns were the means by which the reverse transcription reactions were cleaned up, and the reactions were eluted into around 9.9 ul Tris-Cl. Adapter ligations ran for approximately 25 hours at 16 degrees C and were afterwards cleaned with AMPure XP beads at a 1:1 ratio. Under the source paper's analysis protocol: Demultiplexed FASTQ files were processed with a modified Decombinator that output V, J, insert and barcode information. Any sequence that shared a barcode yet differed from the dominant sequence was discarded as an error, and the number of original cDNA molecules was estimated by counting barcodes clustered at Levenshtein distance 3. The R packages ineq, vegan, igraph and RCytoscape were used for downstream analyses, together with IMGT nomenclature and CDR3 definitions. V gene usage was computed over distinct sequences, each TCR counted once to avoid skew from clonal expansion. Within a donor, similarity networks joined unique CDR3 amino acid sequences in every case where two of them were separated by a single Levenshtein edit. The authors compiled published HIV-specific CDR3s (roughly 100 alpha, several hundred beta) and CMV-specific CDR3s (approximately 13 alpha, 253 beta) and searched for them in the repertoires. Random subsampling to size-matched repertoires showed patients' decreased diversity was not caused by their lower sequence numbers. TCRdb handled the public reads itself, with Q25 trimming in fastp and clone calling in MiXCR, and kept productive beta chains. Under each unique CDR3 protein, matching rows form one entry showing the most common genes and DNA. Clone size and V and J calls follow TCRdb, not the original study. Here the sample has 10,000 to 15,000 distinct CDR3 sequences; approximately 11% occur a single time. The top ten clonotypes cover nearly 6.5% of the sample.

Since whole blood was used without any cell fractionation, the repertoire reflected all peripheral T cells in unsorted form. As controls, ten healthy donors without infection were sampled, and four of the ten donors were sampled a second time around 3 months later. A roughly 2.7 ml sample of peripheral blood was drawn into Tempus tubes for RNA extraction. Residual genomic DNA was removed with the TURBO-DNase kit and globin mRNA was depleted with GLOBINclear. V sheds 6 bases and J sheds 2 bases, leaving 6 bases between their ends. Based on the germline V gene, the CDR1 and CDR2 sequences are SGDLS and YYNGEE. From the cysteine through the phenylalanine, the CDR3 covers 13 amino acids. The read is trimmed to its CDR3 DNA, 39 bases read in frame from base 1. This entry is derived from a study of HIV-infected patients and healthy controls (dated by TCRdb to the mid-2010s). Regarding the complete study: The question the study tested was whether immune perturbation and reconstitution could be captured by deep TCR repertoire sequencing of small blood samples from HIV patients.

Broader findings and caveats from the paper: Mean usage differed significantly between HIV-infected patients and controls for eight alpha and eight beta V genes. In the study, no determination of donor HLA types was made. Unequal numbers of distinct sequences between patients and controls complicated comparisons, and size-matching overweighted rare events from HIV-infected data. MAIT cell alpha-chain CDR3s were found at high frequency in healthy controls but were severely depleted in HIV+ repertoires. A major limit on how widely the findings apply, in the view of the authors, was that only sixteen HIV-infected individuals were processed. Significantly higher mean Gini indices were seen in HIV-infected repertoires than in controls, possibly reflecting oligoclonality. By Jaccard index and by the count of highly shared sequences, healthy controls shared more CDR3s between individuals than HIV+ patients did. Size-matched repertoire data did not replicate the apparent post-therapy recovery of the Gini index in HIV-infected patients. Alpha-beta chain pairing was not determined in the samples. The observed differences in diversity could not be explained by the slight differences in age and sex profiles between the study cohorts. The use of whole blood limited sequencing depth and precluded separation of the dynamics of distinct T-cell subpopulations. Healthy control repertoires showed roughly threefold more distinct CDR3s and higher Shannon diversity than untreated HIV+ repertoires. HIV-associated CDR3s exhibited a significant reduction in frequency during therapy, whereas CMV-associated CDR3s exhibited no significant change, although the majority increased in frequency.

In this chain, TRBV9 is recombined with TRBJ2-6; no D gene call is confident. Input material: blood. This sequence was found in an adult in good health. The CDR3 region: CASTLPGANVLTF. The nucleotide sequence is given as TGTGCCAGCACCCTACCTGGGGCCAACGTCCTGACTTTC.